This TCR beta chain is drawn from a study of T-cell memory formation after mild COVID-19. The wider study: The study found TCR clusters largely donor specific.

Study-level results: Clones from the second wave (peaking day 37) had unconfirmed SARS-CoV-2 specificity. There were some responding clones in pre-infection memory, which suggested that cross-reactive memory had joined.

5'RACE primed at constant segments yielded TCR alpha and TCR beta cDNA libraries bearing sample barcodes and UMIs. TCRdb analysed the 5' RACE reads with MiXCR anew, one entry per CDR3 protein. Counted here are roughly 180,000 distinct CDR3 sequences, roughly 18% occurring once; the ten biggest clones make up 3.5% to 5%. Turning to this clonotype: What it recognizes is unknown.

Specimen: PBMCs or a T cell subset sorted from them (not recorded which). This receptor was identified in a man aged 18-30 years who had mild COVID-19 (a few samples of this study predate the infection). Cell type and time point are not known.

Here the CDR3 reads CSVAFPNTEAFF. DNA for the CDR3: TGCAGCGTTGCATTCCCGAACACTGAAGCTTTCTTT. This rearrangement joins TRBV29-1 to TRBJ1-1; D ambiguous. From germline, CDR1 is SQVTM and CDR2 ANQGSEA. Trimming took 4 bases from V and 1 from J, leaving 7 bases between them. This CDR3 contains 12 residues.